This T cell receptor (beta chain) was profiled in a study of metastatic and nonmetastatic thyroid tumors. Study information: Across blood and tumor or nodule tissue, repertoires from malignant and benign thyroid patients were compared with one another. General study results and limits: Relative to benign nodules, malignant thyroid tumors were reportedly characterized by significantly elevated TCR beta diversity in blood and tumor.

As processed by the authors: Between-group CDR3 differences, defined by clinicopathological status, yielded a distant-metastasis classifier for papillary thyroid cancer. Using MiXCR, TCRdb reanalyzed the PCR reads. The V and J calls and clone size are TCRdb's, not the authors'. Found here are 10,000 or so clones, nearly 30% of them singletons; the top ten hold roughly a sixth. This clone was counted many times. The antigen is unknown. A much larger clone differs by one base, so this may be a read error. Within the sample, other DNA sequences also encode this same CDR3. Per germline, CDR1 PRHDT and CDR2 FYEKMQ (reference sequence). This CDR3 has 17 amino acids. No patient received treatment before thyroid surgery.

The receptor was derived from a female donor with papillary thyroid cancer or a benign thyroid nodule (not recorded which). Some clones in this sample may be carry-over from other donors' samples. The chain couples TRBV13 to TRBJ2-1, with 9 positions matching TRBD2. The specimen was tumor tissue. CDR3 amino acids: CASRVRGGGRAYNEQFF. The CDR3 bases are TGCGCCAGCAGGGTACGGGGTGGCGGGAGGGCCTACAATGAGCAGTTCTTC.